These 26 T cell receptor beta chains originate from one sample sequenced in a study of regulatory T cells in long-lasting Graves disease. Sequencing libraries for TCR beta were prepared with iRepertoire HTBI primers and Arm-PCR of CDR3 regions. TCRdb recomputed calls from the multiplex PCR reads with MiXCR, one row per CDR3 protein. The sample holds more than 450,000 distinct CDR3 sequences, 12% seen once. Sample time point: newly diagnosed GD, antithyroid drugs for less than 3 months. RNA isolated from PBMCs was used to make the TCR library. The data also belong to a second study, concerning T cells in Graves' hyperthyroidism and ophthalmopathy.

The sample in question was peripheral blood mononuclear cells (PBMCs), obtained at new diagnosis, from a patient treated with antithyroid drugs. The receptors here all came from a woman in her thirties with Graves disease.

In this sample, this clonotype turned up many times. A read error may produce the germline difference seen at one junction end. Written as DNA, the CDR3 is TGTGCCAGCAGCTTAGATACAGATACGCAGTATTTT. Its protein product is CASSLDTDTQYF. The chain employs TRBV5-1 and TRBJ2-3, with no clear D. The germline CDR1 and CDR2 sequences are SGHRS and YFSETQ. This CDR3 comprises 12 residues.

This clonotype was recorded at least ten times. The CDR3 here is CASSRSGGLAGEEQFF. The CDR3 region has the DNA TGCGCCAGCAGCCGCTCTGGGGGACTAGCGGGAGAAGAGCAGTTCTTC. The chain is built from TRBV4-1 and TRBJ2-1; 14 bases match TRBD2. The germline V gene has CDR1 MGHRA and CDR2 YSYEKL. This CDR3 comprises 16 residues. With V trimmed by 4 bases and J by 10 bases, 9 bases remained unmatched.

With regard to this clonotype: The conserved final phenylalanine or tryptophan is absent from the CDR3, which likely points to a read error. The V and J genes are TRBV3-1 and TRBJ2-1; D may be TRBD2 (5 bases). The CDR3 loop spans 14 amino acids. The germline gives CDR1 LGHDT, CDR2 YNNKEL (reference sequence). The V gene lost 4 bases and the J gene lost 5 bases, with 12 bases spanning the gap. CDR3 DNA sequence: TGTGCCAGCAGCCGGAGGAGATCCCACAATGAGCAGTTCCTC. Amino acids: CASSRRRSHNEQFL.

This clonotype was seen repeatedly, ten times or more. V and J are TRBV7-2 and TRBJ2-2; D unclear. Germline lookup yields CDR1 SGHTA and CDR2 FQGNSA. V dropped 5 bases and J dropped 0 bases, with 7 bases sitting between them. The CDR3 has 14 residues. CDR3 residues: CASSNTPNTGELFF. The DNA for the CDR3 is TGTGCCAGCAGCAATACACCGAACACCGGGGAGCTGTTTTTT. The whole variable domain, remainder taken from reference TRBV7-2 and TRBJ2-2, is GAGVSQSPSNKVTEKGKDVELRCDPISGHTALYWYRQSLGQGLEFLIYFQGNSAPDKSGLPSDRFSAERTGGSVSTLTIQRTQQEDSAVYLCASSNTPNTGELFFGEGSRLTVL.

This clonotype showed up many times. This chain links TRBV25-1 with TRBJ1-1, with 8 bases lining up with TRBD1. Unmatched junction bases numbered 9, after V lost 2 bases and J lost 4 bases. The V gene's germline CDR1 is MGHDK and CDR2 SYGVNS. CDR3 length: 16 amino acids. Here the CDR3 reads CASSEDIWTGPTEAFF. The CDR3 DNA reads TGTGCCAGCAGTGAAGATATATGGACAGGGCCCACTGAAGCTTTCTTT. The whole variable domain, remainder taken from reference TRBV25-1 and TRBJ1-1, is EADIYQTPRYLVIGTGKKITLECSQTMGHDKMYWYQQDPGMELHLIHYSYGVNSTEKGDLSSESTVSRIRTEHFPLTLESARPSHTSQYLCASSEDIWTGPTEAFFGQGTRLTVV.

To note about this clonotype: A much larger clone differs from this one at a single base, so this may be a read error. J is TRBJ2-2 and V is TRBV7-6; the D gene is possibly TRBD1 (6 bases). V gave up 0 bases and J gave up 5 bases, with 13 bases separating them. This CDR3 is built from 16 residues. The germline V gene encodes CDR1 SGHVS and CDR2 FNYEAQ. CDR3 region: CASSLATRGPTGELFF. The CDR3 DNA is TGTGCCAGCAGCTTAGCGACCAGGGGACCAACCGGGGAGCTGTTTTTT.

This sequence joins TRBV20-1 and TRBJ1-5; D is unclear. Germline V gene sequence: CDR1 DFQATT, CDR2 SNEGSKA (reference sequence). Between the trimmed V and J ends, which lost 2 bases and 4 bases, there was a span of 9 bases. This CDR3 is 13 amino acids long. The CDR3 nucleotides read TGCAGTGCTAGAATAGGTCGGAATCAGCCCCAGCATTTT. It encodes CSARIGRNQPQHF.

This clonotype was seen at least ten times. The chain joins TRBV29-1 to TRBJ1-1; possibly TRBD1 for D (6 bases). Germline V lookup: CDR1 SQVTM, CDR2 ANQGSEA. CDR3 length: 13 residues. V was cut by 6 bases and J by 4 bases, with 15 bases left in between. Here the CDR3 reads CSVVGQSGTEAFF. The CDR3 nucleotides read TGCAGCGTCGTGGGACAATCGGGCACTGAAGCTTTCTTT.

This clonotype was recorded at least ten times. The V call is TRBV11-2, the J call TRBJ2-1; 12 nucleotides align to TRBD2. CDR3 length: 16 residues. Germline V gene data show CDR1 as SGHAT and CDR2 as FQNNGV. V lost 5 bases to trimming and J lost 8 bases; unmatched junction nucleotides: 10. The DNA of the CDR3 is TGTGCCAGCAGCCGGAGACTAGCGGGAGTGGTCGATGAGCAGTTCTTC. This gives the protein CASSRRLAGVVDEQFF.

This clonotype was observed many times. This chain joins TRBV11-3 and TRBJ2-2, with TRBD1 matching 7 bases. Germline lookup yields CDR1 SGHNT and CDR2 YENEEA. Trimming removed 4 bases from V and 6 bases from J; junction bases left unmatched: 5. The CDR3 runs to 14 residues. The CDR3 nucleotides are TGTGCCAGCAGCTCTAATACAGGGGCCGGGGAGCTGTTTTTT. It codes for CASSSNTGAGELFF.

This clonotype was seen more than once but under ten times. The J gene is TRBJ2-1, the V gene TRBV27; 7 bases are a match to TRBD2. The CDR3 spans 12 residues. V was pared by 4 bases and J by 9 bases, with 3 bases of the junction left unmatched. Germline lookup yields CDR1 MNHEY and CDR2 SMNVEV (reference sequence). CDR3 region: CASSSLAAEQFF. The CDR3 DNA sequence: TGTGCCAGCAGTTCCCTAGCGGCTGAGCAGTTCTTC.

This clonotype came up a few times. The gene calls are TRBV20-1 and TRBJ2-7, with a tentative D call TRBD1 (5 bases). CDR3 length equals 12 residues. The V gene lost 7 bases and the J gene lost 1 base, with 11 bases spanning the gap. CDR1 is DFQATT, CDR2 SNEGSKA, per germline (reference sequence). DNA for the CDR3: TGCAGTGGGGCCCCAGGGTCCTACGAGCAGTACTTC. Translated, it gives CSGAPGSYEQYF.

This clonotype was counted only a few times. The chain uses TRBV30 and TRBJ1-2; tentatively, D is TRBD1 (5 bases). This CDR3 is 13 amino acids long. With 5 bases removed from V and 4 bases from J, the gap between germline ends came to 14 bases. The germline V gene encodes CDR1 GTSNPN and CDR2 SVGIG (reference sequence). CDR3 region: CAWRLDSTYGYTF. CDR3 coding DNA: TGTGCCTGGCGCCTCGACAGTACCTATGGCTACACCTTC.

This clonotype has only one observation. The CDR3 loop is CASSPLGRGGLETQYF. For the CDR3, the DNA is TGTGCCAGCAGCCCCCTCGGTCGAGGGGGCCTAGAGACCCAGTACTTC. The chain couples TRBV9 to TRBJ2-5; 7 bases agree with TRBD1. V was clipped by 4 bases and J by 4 bases; unmatched bases: 13. Germline values: CDR1 SGDLS, CDR2 YYNGEE. The CDR3 sequence is 16 residues long.

This clonotype was counted at least ten times. This chain links TRBV30 with TRBJ1-5, with unresolved D. This CDR3 contains 13 residues. Germline V lookup: CDR1 GTSNPN, CDR2 SVGIG (reference sequence). Trimming pared 3 bases from V and 5 bases from J, leaving 11 bases between. This CDR3 reads CAWSRGVDQPQHF. CDR3 bases: TGTGCCTGGAGCCGGGGTGTTGATCAGCCCCAGCATTTT.

The V and J genes are TRBV20-1 and TRBJ1-6; TRBD1 matches 8 bases. CDR1 is DFQATT, CDR2 SNEGSKA, per germline (reference sequence). The CDR3 length is 14 residues. After removal of 6 bases from V and 6 bases from J, the junction contained 7 bases not matched to a gene. For the CDR3, the DNA is TGCAGTGCAGAAGGACAGGGCAGTAATTCACCCCTCCACTTT. This translates into CSAEGQGSNSPLHF.

This clonotype appeared many times. The V and J genes are TRBV2 and TRBJ1-1; D not resolved. Germline V gene data show CDR1 as SNHLY and CDR2 as FYNNEI. The CDR3 sequence is 13 residues long. The V end lost 7 bases, the J end lost 2 bases, and 11 bases lay between the germline ends. CDR3 sequence: CASTREKNTEAFF. As DNA, the CDR3 is TGTGCCAGCACTCGAGAGAAAAACACTGAAGCTTTCTTT.

The table lists this clonotype with many counts. The CDR3 loop is CSAIRTGGTEAFF. CDR3 DNA: TGCAGTGCAATTCGGACAGGGGGGACTGAAGCTTTCTTT. The rearrangement links TRBV20-1 to TRBJ1-1, with TRBD1 matching over 10 bases. Germline CDR1 is DFQATT and CDR2 is SNEGSKA (reference sequence). The V and J ends lost 6 bases and 5 bases, in that order; junction bases with no gene match: 6. This CDR3 comprises 13 residues.

This clonotype was counted at least ten times. The rearrangement links TRBV2 to TRBJ2-3, with 8 bases that match TRBD2. V shed 6 bases, J shed 7 bases, and the junction held 15 bases outside the gene matches. Germline V gene lookup returns CDR1 SNHLY and CDR2 FYNNEI. The CDR3 has 16 amino acids. CDR3 protein: CASRKAGLEAWNTQYF. The CDR3 DNA follows: TGTGCCAGCAGAAAAGCGGGACTAGAGGCTTGGAATACGCAGTATTTT.

This clonotype was counted at least ten times. The chain employs TRBV12-3 or TRBV12-4 and TRBJ2-7; either TRBD1 or TRBD2 may fit D (5 bases each). This CDR3 is built from 15 residues. The ends were cut back, 6 bases at V and 1 base at J, with 16 bases in the middle. The CDR3 nucleotides are TGTGCCAGCAGCCCCGTGGGGGTGGGGTCCTACGAGCAGTACTTC. Its translation: CASSPVGVGSYEQYF.

In its sample, this clonotype was seen many times. This chain uses TRBV29-1 with TRBJ1-4, with 8 bases lining up with TRBD1. The ends lost 4 bases at V and 0 bases at J; junction bases unmatched: 4. The CDR3 contains 15 residues. Germline V gene data show CDR1 as SQVTM and CDR2 as ANQGSEA. CDR3 bases: TGCAGCGTTGCGGACAGGGTCGCAACTAATGAAAAACTGTTTTTT. Translation: CSVADRVATNEKLFF.

This clonotype was observed many times. CDR3 nucleotide sequence: TGTGCCAGCAGTCCCAACTCGGATACGCAGTATTTT. Residues: CASSPNSDTQYF. The chain combines TRBV6-1 with TRBJ2-3; D unclear. Germline V lookup: CDR1 MNHNS, CDR2 SASEGT. CDR3 length: 12 residues. With 5 bases removed from V and 6 bases from J, the gap between germline ends came to 9 bases.

At least ten counts were recorded for this clonotype. CDR3 amino acids: CASSQGNRNTEAFF. CDR3 DNA sequence: TGTGCCAGCAGCCAAGGCAACAGGAACACTGAAGCTTTCTTT. The chain combines TRBV3-1 with TRBJ1-1, with unresolved D. Trimming removed 1 base from V and 1 base from J, with 7 bases in between. CDR3 length equals 14 residues. Germline CDR1 reads LGHDT; CDR2 reads YNNKEL (reference sequence).

This clonotype was found many times. V usage is TRBV4-1 and J usage is TRBJ1-2; D is uncertain. The CDR3 sequence is 14 residues long. CDR1 and CDR2 (germline): MGHRA, YSYEKL. The V gene lost 4 bases and the J gene lost 8 bases, with 17 bases spanning the gap. CDR3 sequence: CASSRKLTTWGYTF. DNA for the CDR3: TGCGCCAGCAGCCGAAAATTGACCACCTGGGGCTACACCTTC.

The chain recombines TRBV19 with TRBJ1-1; D is ambiguous. This CDR3 contains 14 residues. V dropped 7 bases and J dropped 3 bases, with 15 bases sitting between them. Germline CDR1 LNHDA, CDR2 SQIVND (reference sequence). The CDR3: CASKIQELDTEAFF. The DNA for the CDR3 is TGTGCCAGTAAGATTCAGGAGTTGGACACTGAAGCTTTCTTT. The variable domain in full, with the rest retrieved from reference TRBV19 and TRBJ1-1, is DGGITQSPKYLFRKEGQNVTLSCEQNLNHDAMYWYRQDPGQGLRLIYYSQIVNDFQKGDIAEGYSVSREKKESFPLTVTSAQKNPTAFYLCASKIQELDTEAFFGQGTRLTVV.

The chain links TRBV7-9 to TRBJ2-3; 7 positions match TRBD2. The ends lost 4 bases at V and 6 bases at J; junction bases unmatched: 10. Per germline, CDR1 SEHNR and CDR2 FQNEAQ (reference sequence). The CDR3 length is 15 residues. The CDR3 DNA reads TGTGCCAGCAGCTCCGGCAGCGGGACCTGGGATACGCAGTATTTT. Amino acids: CASSSGSGTWDTQYF.